This T cell receptor (beta chain) was observed in a study of blood T cell repertoires in COVID-19. Study summary: Samples taken during acute and convalescent COVID-19 were collected in the United States, Italy and Spain. The analysed material was cDNA or gDNA that came from T cells, B-cell-depleted T cells, or PBMCs.

Sequencing was performed with immunoSEQ multiplex PCR; in TCRdb, only in-frame clones are kept and a portion is missing. The repertoire holds 250,000 or so clones, 80% to 90% seen once, with under 1.5% in the top ten. Sequencing input: peripheral blood. The receptor's source is a man older than 75 with acute or convalescent COVID-19.

Here the CDR3 DNA reads TGTGCCAGCAGCGTAGGCGGGGACCAAGAGACCCAGTACTTC. Translation gives CASSVGGDQETQYF. The chain employs TRBV9 and TRBJ2-5, with D maybe TRBD2 (6 bases). There are 14 residues in the CDR3. Trimming left V 0 bases short and J 0 bases short, with 6 bases between. CDR1 and CDR2 from the germline V gene are SGDLS and YYNGEE.